These T cell receptor beta chains were read from a single sample in a study of early T cells in non-severe SARS-CoV-2 infection. TCRdb fed the 5' RACE reads into MiXCR, producing one record per CDR3 protein. The sample shows about 60,000 distinct CDR3 sequences, roughly a fifth of them seen only once. The sample was whole blood, taken at baseline. These receptors were obtained from an adult who was a healthcare worker with PCR-confirmed SARS-CoV-2 infection or an uninfected control (not recorded which). CDR3s include the opening cysteine and the closing phenylalanine or tryptophan. The order of the fields is D gene, clone size, J gene, V gene, CDR3 DNA, CDR3 protein. D genes are given only for firm matches. Size tells how often a clone was seen (once, few, many) or the class of an expanded clone, and some rows leave it out.

.	.	TRBJ2-3	TRBV11-2	TGTGCCAGCAGCGTAAGAAGCTCCGGGACCTTCAATACGCAGTATTTT	CASSVRSSGTFNTQYF
.	few	TRBJ1-1	TRBV3-1	TGTGCCAGCAGCCGGGACCGTTACACTGAAGCTTTCTTT	CASSRDRYTEAFF
.	.	TRBJ2-1	TRBV7-9	TGTGCCAGCAGCTTAGCGAGAGGGCACAATGAGCAGTTCTTC	CASSLARGHNEQFF
.	.	TRBJ2-5	TRBV12-3/TRBV12-4	TGTGCCGGCCGGGACAACCAAGAGACCCAGTACTTC	CAGRDNQETQYF
.	few	TRBJ1-5	TRBV6-1	TGTGCCAGCACCGATTTTGGGTCAGCTCTTCAGCCCCAGCATTTT	CASTDFGSALQPQHF
TRBD1	.	TRBJ1-4	TRBV4-2	TGTGCCAGCAGCTTTGGACAGGGGGGAGAAAAACTGTTTTTT	CASSFGQGGEKLFF
.	.	TRBJ1-4	TRBV18	TGTGCCAGCTCACCAAATCGGGACGGGGATGAAAAACTGTTTTTT	CASSPNRDGDEKLFF
.	.	TRBJ1-3	TRBV24-1	TGTGCCACCAGTGATCAGTGGGACGTACCTCGGAACACCATATATTTT	CATSDQWDVPRNTIYF
.	many	TRBJ2-5	TRBV6-2/TRBV6-3	TGTGCCAGCAGGGACCGGGGCTTCCAAGAGACCCAGTACTTC	CASRDRGFQETQYF
.	.	TRBJ1-3	TRBV18	TGTGCCAGCTCACCCAGAGGGCTTAACTCTGGAAACACCATATATTTT	CASSPRGLNSGNTIYF
.	.	TRBJ1-4	TRBV29-1	TGCAGCGTTGAAAGGGGCGAAAAACTGTTTTTT	CSVERGEKLFF
TRBD1	few	TRBJ2-2	TRBV5-1	TGCGCCAGCAGCCGACAGGGGAACACCGGGGAGCTGTTTTTT	CASSRQGNTGELFF
.	few	TRBJ2-7	TRBV10-3	TGTGCCATCAGTGACACTAGCTACGAGCAGTACTTC	CAISDTSYEQYF
.	few	TRBJ2-5	TRBV5-5	TGTGCCAGCAGCTTGGCCTCAGAGACCCAGTACTTC	CASSLASETQYF
.	few	TRBJ2-3	TRBV7-2	TGTGCCAGCAGCACGATGGCGGCGGTGGTGAAAAATACGCAGTATTTT	CASSTMAAVVKNTQYF
.	.	TRBJ2-5	TRBV7-8	TGTGCCAGCAGCTTACGAGGCGGGGGCTATGAGACCCAGTACTTC	CASSLRGGGYETQYF
.	.	TRBJ2-5	TRBV6-1	TGTGCCAGCAGTGAAGCAGGGCTAGCAGAGACCCAGTACTTC	CASSEAGLAETQYF
.	few	TRBJ2-1	TRBV12-3/TRBV12-4	TGTGCCACGGGGGCGGACAATAAGTTCTTC	CATGADNKFF
TRBD2	.	TRBJ2-1	TRBV7-6	TGTGCCAGCAGCCCCGGGACTAGCGGGGGGGATAATGAGCAGTTCTTC	CASSPGTSGGDNEQFF
.	.	TRBJ2-3	TRBV2	TGTGCCAGCAGTCAAGACTCAGATACGCAGTATTTT	CASSQDSDTQYF
TRBD1	.	TRBJ2-7	TRBV4-1	TGCGCCAGCAGCCAAGTTGACAGGGGGTACTACGAGCAGTACTTC	CASSQVDRGYYEQYF
.	.	TRBJ1-1	TRBV2	TGTGCCAGCAGTCCCCTGAGGACTGAAGCTTTCTTT	CASSPLRTEAFF
TRBD2	few	TRBJ2-1	TRBV7-6	TGTGCCAGCAGCTTAGGAGCTAGCGGGGGAAAAAATGAGCAGTTCTTC	CASSLGASGGKNEQFF
.	.	TRBJ2-7	TRBV9	TGTGCCAGCAGCCCGGGGACGGCGAGCTCCTACGAGCAGTACTTC	CASSPGTASSYEQYF
.	many	TRBJ2-2	TRBV7-9	TGTGCCAGCAGCGAACTACTCACCGGGGAGCTGTTTTTT	CASSELLTGELFF
.	.	TRBJ2-7	TRBV5-1	TGCGCCACCCTGACAGGGCAGTACTTC	CATLTGQYF
.	few	TRBJ1-1	TRBV7-9	TGTGCCAGCAGCTTAGACAGAGCTGAAGCTTTCTTT	CASSLDRAEAFF
.	.	TRBJ2-3	TRBV18	TGTGCCAGCTCACCGAACGGGGGCGCCACAGATACGCAGTATTTT	CASSPNGGATDTQYF
.	.	TRBJ2-5	TRBV27	TGTGCCAGCAGTTTCCTACAAGAAGAGACCCAGTACTTC	CASSFLQEETQYF
.	few	TRBJ2-3	TRBV5-6	TGTGCCAGCAGCTTAACAAAGCACAGCACAGATACGCAGTATTTT	CASSLTKHSTDTQYF
TRBD2	.	TRBJ2-1	TRBV7-9	TGTGCCAGCAGCTTAGCGGGCGGGGGTAAAAACAATGAGCAGTTCTTC	CASSLAGGGKNNEQFF
.	.	TRBJ2-1	TRBV3-1	TGTGCCAGCAGCCTCACGGATGAGCAGTTCTTC	CASSLTDEQFF
TRBD1	.	TRBJ1-6	TRBV18	TGTGCCAGCTCACCACAGGGGGCTGTTTCACCCCTCCACTTT	CASSPQGAVSPLHF
TRBD2	few	TRBJ2-3	TRBV7-8	TGTGCCAGCAGCACAACTAGCGGTAGCACAGATACGCAGTATTTT	CASSTTSGSTDTQYF
.	.	TRBJ1-6	TRBV20-1	TGCAGTGCTAGAAGATTTGTCGAGGGGATCGGGGGCTCACCCCTCCACTTT	CSARRFVEGIGGSPLHF
.	.	TRBJ2-5	TRBV7-2	TGTGCCAGCAGCTTTCAGGGCGGAGAGACCCAGTACTTC	CASSFQGGETQYF
.	few	TRBJ2-7	TRBV12-3/TRBV12-4	TGTGCCAGCAGCCATACGGACTCCGGCGAGCAGTACTTC	CASSHTDSGEQYF
.	.	TRBJ2-6	TRBV5-1	TGCGCCAGCAGCCACCGCGCAGGGAGCTCCCCTGGGGCCAACGTCCTGACTTTC	CASSHRAGSSPGANVLTF
.	few	TRBJ2-2	TRBV12-3/TRBV12-4	TGTGCCAGCAGTTTGAGTGGGGCGAACACCGGGGAGCTGTTTTTT	CASSLSGANTGELFF
.	few	TRBJ1-1	TRBV18	TGTGCCAGCTCACCCTCAGTAGCAGGCAACACTGAAGCTTTCTTT	CASSPSVAGNTEAFF
.	few	TRBJ2-3	TRBV7-9	TGTGCCAGCAGCCAACAAGATACGCAGTATTTT	CASSQQDTQYF
.	.	TRBJ2-5	TRBV18	TGTGCCAGCTCACCACCGGGCAGGGCAAAAGAGACCCAGTACTTC	CASSPPGRAKETQYF
.	.	TRBJ1-1	TRBV28	TGTGCCAGCAGTTTCGCGGCCGGCGAAGCTTTCTTT	CASSFAAGEAFF
.	.	TRBJ2-7	TRBV5-4	TGTGCCAGCAGCAAGGGACGGAACACCTACGAGCAGTACTTC	CASSKGRNTYEQYF
.	.	TRBJ1-4	TRBV30	TGTGCCTGGAGTGGGAACTCCGGCGAAAAACTGTTTTTT	CAWSGNSGEKLFF
.	few	TRBJ2-3	TRBV21-1	TGTGCCAGCAGCAACCCCTCCCCAATCGGGCCACTGGGGGCCACAGATACGCAGTATTTT	CASSNPSPIGPLGATDTQYF
.	few	TRBJ1-4	TRBV10-3	TGTGCCACTTCCCGGGAGGGGAGGAGTCCGACTAATGAAAAACTGTTTTTT	CATSREGRSPTNEKLFF
.	few	TRBJ1-1	TRBV5-1	TGCGCCAGCAGCCCTATGGGCAGGGAGAGCACTGAAGCTTTCTTT	CASSPMGRESTEAFF
TRBD1	few	TRBJ1-1	TRBV4-1	TGCGCCAGCAGCCAGTCAGGGGGGAACACTGAAGCTTTCTTT	CASSQSGGNTEAFF
TRBD1	many	TRBJ1-1	TRBV27	TGTGCCAGCAGTTCCCGGGACAGCTACACTGAAGCTTTCTTT	CASSSRDSYTEAFF
.	many	TRBJ1-6	TRBV20-1	TGCAGTGCTAGAGACTCGGGGGGCAGTGGTTCACCCCTCCACTTT	CSARDSGGSGSPLHF
.	.	TRBJ2-1	TRBV20-1	TGCAGTGCTAGAGATGTGCTAGCCACCTCGGCGCAGTTCTTC	CSARDVLATSAQFF
.	.	TRBJ2-2	TRBV15	TGTGCCACCAGCCGGGGTTGGACCGGGGAGCTGTTTTTT	CATSRGWTGELFF
TRBD2	.	TRBJ2-1	TRBV6-2/TRBV6-3	TGTGCCAGCAGCCGGAGACTAGCGGGGGGCATCTACAATGAGCAGTTCTTC	CASSRRLAGGIYNEQFF
.	.	TRBJ2-6	TRBV24-1	TGTGCCACCAGTGATTTCGCTGGGGCCAACGTCCTGACTTTC	CATSDFAGANVLTF
.	.	TRBJ1-1	TRBV6-1	TGTGCCAGCAGTGAACAAACAGGGCCGATCACTGAAGCTTTCTTT	CASSEQTGPITEAFF
TRBD1	.	TRBJ1-2	TRBV11-1	TGTGCCAGCAGTTCTTCTGACAGGGAAAGGTACACCTTC	CASSSSDRERYTF
TRBD1	.	TRBJ2-7	TRBV6-5	TGTGCCAGCAGTTCGCGGCATTACCGGGACAGATCCTCCTACGAGCAGTACTTC	CASSSRHYRDRSSYEQYF